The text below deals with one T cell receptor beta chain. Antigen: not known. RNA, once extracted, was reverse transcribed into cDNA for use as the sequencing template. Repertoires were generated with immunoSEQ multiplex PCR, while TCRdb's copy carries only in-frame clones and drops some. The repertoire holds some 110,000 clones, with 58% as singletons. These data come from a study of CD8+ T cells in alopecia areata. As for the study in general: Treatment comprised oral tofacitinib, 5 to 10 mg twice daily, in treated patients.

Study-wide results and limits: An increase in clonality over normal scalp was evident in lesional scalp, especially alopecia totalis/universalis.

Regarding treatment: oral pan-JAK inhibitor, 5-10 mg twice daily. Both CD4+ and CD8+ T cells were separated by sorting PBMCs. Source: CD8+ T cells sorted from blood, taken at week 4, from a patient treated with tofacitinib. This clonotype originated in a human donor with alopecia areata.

The CDR3 is CASSLVLAGLVTDTQYF. The DNA of the CDR3 is TGCGCCAGCAGCTTGGTGCTAGCGGGGTTAGTAACAGATACGCAGTATTTT. The chain has TRBV5-1 and TRBJ2-3; 9 nucleotides agree with TRBD2. Germline CDR1 is SGHRS and CDR2 is YFSETQ. J lost 3 bases, V lost 0 bases, and 8 bases had no gene match. The CDR3 runs 17 residues.